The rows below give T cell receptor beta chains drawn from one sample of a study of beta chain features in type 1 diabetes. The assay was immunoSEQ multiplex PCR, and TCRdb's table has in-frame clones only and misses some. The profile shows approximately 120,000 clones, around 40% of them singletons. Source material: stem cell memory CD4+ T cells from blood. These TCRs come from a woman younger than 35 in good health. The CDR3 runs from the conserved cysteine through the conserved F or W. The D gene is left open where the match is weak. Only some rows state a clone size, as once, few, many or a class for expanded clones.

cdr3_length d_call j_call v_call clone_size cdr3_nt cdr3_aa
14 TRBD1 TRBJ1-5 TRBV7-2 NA TGTGCCAGCAGCCAGACAGGGAACCATCAGCCCCAGCATTTT CASSQTGNHQPQHF
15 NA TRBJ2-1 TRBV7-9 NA TGTGCCAGCAGCATAAGAACAGGGTCCTGGAATGAGCAGTTCTTC CASSIRTGSWNEQFF
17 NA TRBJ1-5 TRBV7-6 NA TGTGCCAGCAGCTTAATGGGTTCTGGGCAGAACAATCAGCCCCAGCATTTT CASSLMGSGQNNQPQHF
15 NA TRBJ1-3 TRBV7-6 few TGTGCCAGCAGCTCGCCATACAGCTCTGGAAACACCATATATTTT CASSSPYSSGNTIYF
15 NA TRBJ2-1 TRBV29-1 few TGCAGCGTTGGGCGAGGGACTGGGGGTCCTCGGGAGCAGTTCTTC CSVGRGTGGPREQFF
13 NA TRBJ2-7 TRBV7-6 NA TGTGCCAGCAGCTTAGCACAGAACTACGAGCAGTACTTC CASSLAQNYEQYF
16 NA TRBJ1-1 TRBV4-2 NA TGTGCCAGCAGCCTTCGTTCGGGACTCATGAACACTGAAGCTTTCTTT CASSLRSGLMNTEAFF
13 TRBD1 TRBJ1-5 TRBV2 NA TGTGCCAGCAGGGGACAGGCACATCAGCCCCAGCATTTT CASRGQAHQPQHF
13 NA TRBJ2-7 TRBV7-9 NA TGTGCCAGCAGCCAAACAGTGTCCTACGAGCAGTACTTC CASSQTVSYEQYF
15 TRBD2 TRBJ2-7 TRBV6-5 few TGTGCCAGCAGCCCGGCCACTAGCGGGAGTAGGGAGCAGTACTTC CASSPATSGSREQYF
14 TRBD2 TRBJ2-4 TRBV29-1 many TGCAGCGTTGAAGGGCGGAGGGAGGGGAACATTCAGTACTTC CSVEGRREGNIQYF
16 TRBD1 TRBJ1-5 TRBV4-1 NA TGCGCCAGCAGCCCCCGGGACAGGGCCTTCAATCAGCCCCAGCATTTT CASSPRDRAFNQPQHF
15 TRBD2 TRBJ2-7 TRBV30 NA TGTGCCTGGAGTCTGACTAGCGGGAGTTCCTACGAGCAGTACTTC CAWSLTSGSSYEQYF
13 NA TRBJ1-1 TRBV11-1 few TGTGCCAGCAGCTTAACTAGGATCACTGAAGCTTTCTTT CASSLTRITEAFF
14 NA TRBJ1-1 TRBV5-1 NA TGCGCCAGCAGCTTGGTACAGGGGAACACTGAAGCTTTCTTT CASSLVQGNTEAFF
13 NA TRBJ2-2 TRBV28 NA TGTGCCAGCAACTATTTGAACACCGGGGAGCTGTTTTTT CASNYLNTGELFF
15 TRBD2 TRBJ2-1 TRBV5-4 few TGTGCCAGCAGCCGGGGGGGACTCCAATACCATGAGCAGTTCTTC CASSRGGLQYHEQFF
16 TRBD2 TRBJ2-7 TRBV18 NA TGTGCCAGCTCACCACCGTGGCGGGAGACCCGGGGGGAGCAGTACTTC CASSPPWRETRGEQYF
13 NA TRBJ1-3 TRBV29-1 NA TGCAGCGTTGTACAGACCTCTGGAAACACCATATATTTT CSVVQTSGNTIYF
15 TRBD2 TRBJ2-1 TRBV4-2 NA TGTGCCAGCAGCCAAGCCGGGAGGGCCGGGAGTGAGCAGTTCTTC CASSQAGRAGSEQFF
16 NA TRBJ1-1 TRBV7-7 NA TGTGCCAGCAGCCCCCTTTATGGAGCAATGAACACTGAAGCTTTCTTT CASSPLYGAMNTEAFF
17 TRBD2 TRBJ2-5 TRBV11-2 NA TGTGCCAGCAGCTACATCCTACTAGCGGGAGGGAAAGAGACCCAGTACTTC CASSYILLAGGKETQYF
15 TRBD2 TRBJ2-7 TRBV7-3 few TGTGCCAGCAGCGACAGTCTAGCGGATGTTTACGAGCAGTACTTC CASSDSLADVYEQYF
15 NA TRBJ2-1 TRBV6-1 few TGTGCCAGCAGGAGGGATGGGGGGTCTTACAATGAGCAGTTCTTC CASRRDGGSYNEQFF
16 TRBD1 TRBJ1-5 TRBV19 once TGTGCCAGTAGTATCAGGCAGGGGGGTCGCAATCAGCCCCAGCATTTT CASSIRQGGRNQPQHF
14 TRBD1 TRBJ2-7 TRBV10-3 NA TGTGCCATCAGTGTGGTAGGGGGCTTCAACGAGCAGTACTTC CAISVVGGFNEQYF
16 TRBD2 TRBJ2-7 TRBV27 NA TGTGCCAGCAGTCCCTTCTCCGGGACTAGCGGCCCCGAGCAGTACTTC CASSPFSGTSGPEQYF
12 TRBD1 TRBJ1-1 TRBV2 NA TGTGCCAGCACCCCGGGACAGGGTAAAGCTTTCTTT CASTPGQGKAFF
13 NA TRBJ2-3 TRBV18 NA TGTGCCAGCTCACCTGCAGTCACAGATACGCAGTATTTT CASSPAVTDTQYF
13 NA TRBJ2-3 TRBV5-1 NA TGCGCCAGCAGCTCCCCTTCCGGGGATACGCAGTATTTT CASSSPSGDTQYF
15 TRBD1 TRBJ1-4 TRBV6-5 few TGTGCCAGCAGTTACCTCCGGGACAGCAATGAAAAACTGTTTTTT CASSYLRDSNEKLFF
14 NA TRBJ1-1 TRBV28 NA TGTGCCAGCAGTTTATGGCAGGGAAGGGCTGAAGCTTTCTTT CASSLWQGRAEAFF
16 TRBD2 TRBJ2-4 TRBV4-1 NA TGCGCCAGCGGGGGGGGACTACAAGGACTAGCTGGCATTCAGTACTTC CASGGGLQGLAGIQYF
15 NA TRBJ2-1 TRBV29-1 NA TGCAGCGTTGGAGCAGAAACCTCCTCTCAACGGGGGCAGTTCTTC CSVGAETSSQRGQFF
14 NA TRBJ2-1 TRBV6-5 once TGTGCCAGCAAGGTTGATCGGGCCTACAATGAGCAGTTCTTC CASKVDRAYNEQFF
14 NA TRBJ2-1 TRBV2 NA TGTGCCAGCAGGTTACAGGGAAGCCACAATGAGCAGTTCTTC CASRLQGSHNEQFF
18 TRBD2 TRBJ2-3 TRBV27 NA TGTGCCAGCAGTTTATTGAGGAGACTAGCGGGAGTGGCGGATACGCAGTATTTT CASSLLRRLAGVADTQYF